What follows are 29 T cell receptor beta chains derived from one specimen sequenced in a study of PD-1 blockade in mismatch repair-deficient tumors. Clones were read by immunoSEQ multiplex PCR, and TCRdb kept only the in-frame ones, dropping some. The table lists just under 80,000 clones, approximately 78% of them singletons, with around 5.1% in the top ten. The sample was peripheral blood, taken 44 weeks after starting pembrolizumab. The receptors derive from an adult with mismatch repair-deficient cancer.

This chain connects TRBV7-2 to TRBJ2-2, with D maybe TRBD2 (5 bases). Between the trimmed V and J ends, which lost 5 bases and 7 bases, there was a span of 23 bases. Germline V gene lookup returns CDR1 SGHTA and CDR2 FQGNSA. The length of the CDR3 is 17 residues. The CDR3 region has the DNA TGTGCCAGCAGCCCTGTTATCAGCCGGAGGCACGGCGGGGAGCTGTTTTTT. Translation gives CASSPVISRRHGGELFF.

With regard to this clone: This specimen includes other DNA sequences encoding the same CDR3. This chain uses TRBV6-5 with TRBJ1-4, with a possible D match to TRBD1 (5 bases). The CDR3 is 14 residues long. Germline V gene sequence: CDR1 MNHEY, CDR2 SVGAGI. V dropped 5 bases and J dropped 5 bases, with 12 bases sitting between them. CDR3 amino acids: CASSPTDTNEKLFF. CDR3 DNA: TGTGCCAGCAGTCCGACGGACACGAATGAAAAACTGTTTTTT.

This chain connects TRBV5-1 to TRBJ2-1; 8 nucleotides align to TRBD1. The CDR3 is made up of 19 amino acids. CDR1 and CDR2 (germline): SGHRS, YFSETQ. Trimming took 4 bases from V and 4 from J; bases not matched to a gene: 19. The CDR3 DNA is TGCGCCAGCAGCACCACAGGGGGGCTCGGAGCGGGCCGTTACAATGAGCAGTTCTTC. Translated, it gives CASSTTGGLGAGRYNEQFF.

The J gene is TRBJ2-1, the V gene TRBV14; TRBD1 might be the D (6 bases). V was cut by 3 bases and J by 4 bases, with 16 bases left in between. Germline V gives CDR1 SGHDN, CDR2 FVKESK. The CDR3 loop spans 16 amino acids. The CDR3 protein is CASSHTRDTPYNEQFF. In DNA, the CDR3 is TGTGCCAGCAGCCATACTCGGGACACACCTTACAATGAGCAGTTCTTC.

The J gene is TRBJ2-6, the V gene TRBV7-9; D perhaps matches TRBD2 (5 bases). Trimming took off 5 bases at V and 5 bases at J, with 22 bases between the two ends. The CDR3 is 18 residues long. CDR1 and CDR2 from the germline V gene are SEHNR and FQNEAQ (reference sequence). The DNA for the CDR3 is TGTGCCAGCAGCACTAGAGCATACCATCAAAGTCGGGCCAACGTCCTGACTTTC. It codes for CASSTRAYHQSRANVLTF. Full variable domain (remainder filled in from reference TRBV7-9 and TRBJ2-6): DTGVSQNPRHKITKRGQNVTFRCDPISEHNRLYWYRQTLGQGPEFLTYFQNEAQLEKSRLLSDRFSAERPKGSFSTLEIQRTEQGDSAMYLCASSTRAYHQSRANVLTFGAGSRLTVL.

V gene TRBV12-5 combines with J gene TRBJ2-5; the D is unclear. The J call may be faulty, since TRBJ2-7 better matches the DNA end. Germline V gives CDR1 LGHNT, CDR2 FRNRAP. The CDR3 runs 17 residues. The CDR3, as DNA: TGTGCTAGTGGTTTGGAGCGCGGTACAGCCCGAACCTACGAGCAGTACTTC. Its protein is CASGLERGTARTYEQYF.

The chain combines TRBV11-2 with TRBJ1-1, with 8 bases matching TRBD1. CDR1 and CDR2 from the germline V gene are SGHAT and FQNNGV. The CDR3 is made up of 14 amino acids. V shed 1 base, J shed 7 bases, and the junction held 5 bases outside the gene matches. CDR3 nucleotides: TGTGCCAGCAGCTTAGCTGGGGGGACAGGTGAAGCTTTCTTT. This codes for CASSLAGGTGEAFF.

This chain connects TRBV28 to TRBJ1-2; D may be TRBD1 (5 bases). The CDR3 has 15 residues. The germline CDR1 and CDR2 sequences are MDHEN and SYDVKM. Trimming removed 2 bases from V and 8 bases from J, with 18 bases in between. The CDR3 sequence: CASSLGSGRGSGYTF. Written as DNA, the CDR3 is TGTGCCAGCAGTTTAGGGTCGGGCCGGGGCTCCGGCTACACCTTC.

This clone was recorded only once. The chain recombines TRBV9 with TRBJ2-1; D gene unclear. This CDR3 is 16 amino acids long. Trimming took off 0 bases at V and 9 bases at J, with 19 bases between the two ends. Germline-derived CDR1 and CDR2 are SGDLS and YYNGEE. CDR3 in amino acids: CASSVGAENMDAEQFF. CDR3 nucleotide sequence: TGTGCCAGCAGCGTAGGCGCGGAGAACATGGATGCTGAGCAGTTCTTC.

This clone was detected only once. V is TRBV11-2 and J is TRBJ2-3, with 9 bases that match TRBD1. Germline CDR1 is SGHAT and CDR2 is FQNNGV. J gave up 3 bases and V 8 bases, and 6 bases lay outside the gene matches. The CDR3 consists of 14 residues. CDR3 DNA sequence: TGTGCCAGCTTACAGGGGGCGCATACAGATACGCAGTATTTT. The encoded protein is CASLQGAHTDTQYF. The entire variable domain, with the rest obtained from reference TRBV11-2 and TRBJ2-3, is as follows: EAGVAQSPRYKIIEKRQSVAFWCNPISGHATLYWYQQILGQGPKLLIQFQNNGVVDDSQLPKDRFSAERLKGVDSTLKIQPAKLEDSAVYLCASLQGAHTDTQYFGPGTRLTVL.

The genes are TRBV19 and TRBJ1-5, with D possibly matching TRBD1 (5 bases). This CDR3 comprises 16 residues. Trimming cost V 5 bases and J 4 bases, with 18 bases left between them. From germline, CDR1 is LNHDA and CDR2 SQIVND (reference sequence). The CDR3 protein is CASSGYSAGGNQPQHF. The CDR3 region has the DNA TGTGCCAGTAGTGGATATAGCGCGGGGGGGAATCAGCCCCAGCATTTT.

V is TRBV5-1 and J is TRBJ2-2, with D maybe TRBD2 (6 bases). The CDR3 is 14 residues long. In germline, CDR1 is SGHRS, CDR2 YFSETQ. V was cut by 3 bases and J by 6 bases, with 12 bases left in between. The chain's CDR3 is CASSYTGVSGELFF. CDR3 sequence (DNA): TGCGCCAGCAGCTACACGGGGGTTTCCGGGGAGCTGTTTTTT.

V and J are TRBV6-6 and TRBJ2-7; D unclear. Germline values: CDR1 MNHNY, CDR2 SVGAGI (reference sequence). The V end lost 4 bases, the J end lost 6 bases, and 13 bases lay between the germline ends. The CDR3 has 13 residues. DNA for the CDR3: TGTGCCAGCAGTTTACTCGATTTTGGCGAGCAGTACTTC. Translation gives CASSLLDFGEQYF.

The chain employs TRBV11-2 and TRBJ1-1; no reliable D call. The germline CDR1 and CDR2 sequences are SGHAT and FQNNGV. This CDR3 comprises 13 residues. Trimming shortened V by 0 bases and J by 0 bases, and 2 bases separated the two germline ends. The CDR3 nucleotides read TGTGCCAGCAGCTTAGAGATGAACACTGAAGCTTTCTTT. Its translation is CASSLEMNTEAFF.

The rearrangement links TRBV5-6 to TRBJ1-2; no clear D gene. The CDR3 contains 11 residues. Germline assignment: CDR1 SGHDT and CDR2 YYEEEE. V dropped 0 bases and J dropped 11 bases, with 8 bases sitting between them. The CDR3 nucleotides read TGTGCCAGCAGCTTGGTTGGGCGATACACCTTC. This sequence encodes CASSLVGRYTF.

The count of this clone is one. The rearrangement uses TRBV4-1 and TRBJ2-7; D may be TRBD2 (6 bases). Germline assignment: CDR1 MGHRA and CDR2 YSYEKL. The V end lost 0 bases, the J end lost 3 bases, and 12 bases lay between the germline ends. CDR3 length: 15 amino acids. The CDR3 nucleotides are TGCGCCAGCAGCCAAGATGGAGGGAAGAACTACGAGCAGTACTTC. It codes for CASSQDGGKNYEQYF.

The chain links TRBV25-1 to TRBJ2-2; a possible D gene is TRBD2 (6 bases). Trimming removed 3 bases at V and 5 bases at J, with 13 bases between. CDR1 is MGHDK and CDR2 is SYGVNS in the germline V gene. The CDR3 extends over 15 amino acids. Written as DNA, the CDR3 is TGTGCCAGCAGTGATCCCGGGAGAGGGACCGGGGAGCTGTTTTTT. It is translated as CASSDPGRGTGELFF.

V usage is TRBV30 and J usage is TRBJ1-2; TRBD1 matches 12 bases. V dropped 1 base and J dropped 1; count of bases not matched to a gene: 4. This CDR3 comprises 16 residues. Germline V gene lookup returns CDR1 GTSNPN and CDR2 SVGIG (reference sequence). In DNA form, the CDR3 reads TGTGCCTGGAGTGGGGACAGGGGGCTGGATAACTATGGCTACACCTTC. Residues: CAWSGDRGLDNYGYTF. Based on the CDR3 plus reference TRBV30 and TRBJ1-2, the full variable domain is SQTIHQWPATLVQPVGSPLSLECTVEGTSNPNLYWYRQAAGRGLQLLFYSVGIGQISSEVPQNLSASRPQDRQFILSSKKLLLSDSGFYLCAWSGDRGLDNYGYTFGSGTRLTVV.

This chain connects TRBV5-1 to TRBJ2-1; maybe TRBD1 (6 bases). Germline CDR1 reads SGHRS; CDR2 reads YFSETQ. Between the trimmed V and J ends, which lost 6 bases and 0 bases, there was a span of 7 bases. This CDR3 contains 13 residues. The CDR3: CASKDSSYNEQFF. The CDR3 coding sequence is TGCGCCAGCAAGGACAGCTCCTACAATGAGCAGTTCTTC.

The chain has TRBV19 and TRBJ2-1; a possible D gene is TRBD2 (6 bases). CDR3 length equals 13 residues. CDR1 is LNHDA, CDR2 SQIVND, per germline (reference sequence). Trimming shortened V by 9 bases and J by 3 bases, and 12 bases separated the two germline ends. As DNA, the CDR3 is TGTGCCAGCAGGGAGGTAGGCTACAATGAGCAGTTCTTC. Amino acids: CASREVGYNEQFF.

The chain uses TRBV6-6 and TRBJ2-1; D is ambiguous. The CDR3 is 14 amino acids. The germline V gene encodes CDR1 MNHNY and CDR2 SVGAGI (reference sequence). The ends were cut back, 0 bases at V and 7 bases at J, with 10 bases in the middle. The chain's CDR3 is CASSYSGPLNEQFF. The CDR3 DNA follows: TGTGCCAGCAGTTACTCCGGCCCGTTAAATGAGCAGTTCTTC.

The rearrangement uses TRBV19 and TRBJ2-4; TRBD1 might be the D (6 bases). The CDR3 runs to 13 residues. Germline CDR1 LNHDA, CDR2 SQIVND (reference sequence). V lost 7 bases and J 7 bases, leaving 14 bases between the germline ends. Written as DNA, the CDR3 is TGTGCCAGTAATGAACAGGGTGGGAACATTCAGTACTTC. It specifies CASNEQGGNIQYF.

The gene calls are TRBV6-1 and TRBJ1-1; TRBD1 aligns across 11 bases. The V gene's germline CDR1 is MNHNS and CDR2 SASEGT. The CDR3 is made up of 15 amino acids. Unmatched junction bases numbered 9, after V lost 7 bases and J lost 5 bases. In DNA form, the CDR3 reads TGTGCCAGCAACCGAAGGACAGGGGGCCGTACTGAAGCTTTCTTT. This gives the protein CASNRRTGGRTEAFF.

In this sample, this clone turned up once. The rearrangement joins TRBV6-1 to TRBJ2-7; 7 bases agree with TRBD1. The CDR3 has 13 amino acids. J was trimmed by 2 bases and V by 3 bases; bases with no gene match: 1. Germline assignment: CDR1 MNHNS and CDR2 SASEGT. CDR3 in DNA: TGTGCCAGCAGTGAGGGGACAGCCTACGAGCAGTACTTC. Its translation is CASSEGTAYEQYF.

The chain recombines TRBV5-4 with TRBJ2-7, with a weak D call TRBD2 (6 bases). The CDR3 has 15 residues. V was shortened by 0 bases and J by 4 bases, with 14 bases between the two germline ends. Germline CDR1 is SGHNT and CDR2 is YYREEE (reference sequence). CDR3 sequence: CASSLVEEGRYEQYF. In nucleotides, the CDR3 is TGTGCCAGCAGCTTGGTGGAGGAGGGGAGGTACGAGCAGTACTTC. Full variable domain (rest looked up from reference TRBV5-4 and TRBJ2-7): ETGVTQSPTHLIKTRGQQVTLRCSSQSGHNTVSWYQQALGQGPQFIFQYYREEENGRGNFPPRFSGLQFPNYSSELNVNALELDDSALYLCASSLVEEGRYEQYFGPGTRLTVT.

The rearrangement joins TRBV11-3 to TRBJ2-5; no clear D gene. Trimming pared 5 bases from V and 2 bases from J, leaving 12 bases between. The CDR3 length is 14 residues. Per the germline V gene, CDR1 is SGHNT and CDR2 is YENEEA. The CDR3 sequence is CASSPGGDQETQYF. The CDR3 nucleotides are TGTGCCAGCAGCCCAGGCGGAGATCAAGAGACCCAGTACTTC. The entire variable domain, with the rest obtained from reference TRBV11-3 and TRBJ2-5, is as follows: EAGVVQSPRYKIIEKKQPVAFWCNPISGHNTLYWYLQNLGQGPELLIRYENEEAVDDSQLPKDRFSAERLKGVDSTLKIQPAELGDSAVYLCASSPGGDQETQYFGPGTRLLVL.

V usage is TRBV9 and J usage is TRBJ2-7; weak D call: TRBD1 (6 bases). Germline CDR1 and CDR2: SGDLS and YYNGEE. Trimming stripped 0 bases from V and 2 bases from J, with 9 bases between. The CDR3 is 14 amino acids. The CDR3 nucleotides are TGTGCCAGCAGCGTAGAGGGGGACACCTACGAGCAGTACTTC. Encoded protein: CASSVEGDTYEQYF.

The chain uses TRBV10-3 and TRBJ1-1, with 7 bases lining up with TRBD1. The trim removed 7 bases at V and 7 bases at J, leaving 6 bases unmatched. This CDR3 comprises 12 residues. CDR1 and CDR2 (germline): ENHRY, SYGVKD. The CDR3 sequence: CAINEGADEAFF. In DNA form, the CDR3 reads TGTGCCATCAACGAGGGGGCGGATGAAGCTTTCTTT.

This clone was detected only a few times. In DNA, the CDR3 is TGTGCCAGCAGCCCCCGACAGGTAGCCTACGAGCAGTACTTC. As protein: CASSPRQVAYEQYF. This rearrangement joins TRBV7-9 to TRBJ2-7, with D possibly being TRBD1 (6 bases). The V gene lost 5 bases and the J gene lost 2 bases, with 13 bases spanning the gap. Germline V gives CDR1 SEHNR, CDR2 FQNEAQ (reference sequence). The CDR3 extends over 14 amino acids.